This TCR beta chain was identified in a study of shared T cell receptors in the human thymus. In its sample, this clone was seen once. The method was immunoSEQ multiplex PCR; TCRdb's version includes in-frame clones alone and lacks a portion of them. The sample yields a few hundred thousand clones, about 95% seen once. The CDR3 has 16 amino acids. V was pared by 6 bases and J by 4 bases, with 8 bases of the junction left unmatched. CDR1 is MNHEY, CDR2 SMNVEV, per germline (reference sequence). The chain recombines TRBV27 with TRBJ2-7; 14 bases agree with TRBD2. Sequenced sample: thymocytes. This sequence was found in a human donor. The CDR3 region is CASSPTSGRAGYEQYF. CDR3 DNA sequence: TGTGCCAGCAGCCCGACTAGCGGGAGGGCCGGGTACGAGCAGTACTTC.